The clone carrying this T cell receptor (beta chain) has just a few counts. Using MiXCR, TCRdb reanalyzed the PCR reads. Among 29,000 or so clones listed, 3.5% to 5% were seen once. This entry belongs to a study of metastatic and nonmetastatic thyroid tumors. Each patient came to thyroid surgery without any prior treatment (of any kind). Sequenced: blood. This TCR was recovered from a female donor with papillary thyroid cancer or a benign thyroid nodule (not recorded which). Some clones in this sample may be carry-over from other donors' samples.

CDR3 amino acids: CSATSGTLDSGNTIYF. CDR3 nucleotides: TGCAGTGCTACCTCCGGGACACTAGACTCTGGAAACACCATATATTTT. The V and J genes are TRBV20-1 and TRBJ1-3; D may be TRBD1 (6 bases). The CDR3 is 16 amino acids. The V and J ends lost 4 bases and 0 bases respectively, with 16 bases between them. Germline assignment: CDR1 DFQATT and CDR2 SNEGSKA (reference sequence).